The next 12 T cell receptor beta chains were all read from a single sample in a study of neoadjuvant anti-PD-1 for oral cavity cancer. Produced via immunoSEQ multiplex PCR; TCRdb's table is partial and in-frame only. The table lists about 7,200 clones, 55% to 75% of them singletons. The material was PBMCs, obtained before nivolumab (anti-PD-1) treatment. The origin of the receptors is a person aged 40-85 years with oral cavity squamous cell carcinoma.

This rearrangement joins TRBV5-1 to TRBJ1-2; no clear D gene. The CDR3 is 18 amino acids. Trimming stripped 0 bases from V and 2 bases from J, with 20 bases between. Germline CDR1 and CDR2: SGHRS and YFSETQ. The CDR3 loop is CASSLGSAQRNSNYGYTF. The CDR3 DNA reads as TGCGCCAGCAGCTTGGGTTCAGCCCAGAGGAATTCGAACTATGGCTACACCTTC.

The chain recombines TRBV5-4 with TRBJ2-7; 9 bases map to TRBD1. Germline trimming cut 3 bases from V and 3 bases from J; bases unmatched to any gene: 4. This CDR3 spans 14 amino acids. The germline CDR1 and CDR2 sequences are SGHNT and YYREEE (reference sequence). CDR3 amino acids: CASSSGTGNYEQYF. The CDR3 nucleotides are TGTGCCAGCAGCTCCGGGACAGGGAACTACGAGCAGTACTTC.

The J gene is TRBJ2-6, the V gene TRBV5-6; D is undetermined. The V gene lost 3 bases and the J gene lost 0 bases, with 4 bases spanning the gap. CDR3 length: 14 residues. CDR1 is SGHDT, CDR2 YYEEEE, per germline. The CDR3 bases are TGTGCCAGCAGCTGGCTCTCTGGGGCCAACGTCCTGACTTTC. It translates to CASSWLSGANVLTF.

The CDR3 loop is CASSLRRTDTQYF. For the CDR3, the DNA is TGTGCCAGCAGTTTACGGAGGACAGATACGCAGTATTTT. The chain couples TRBV27 to TRBJ2-3, with TRBD2 as a possible D gene (5 bases). Trimming stripped 2 bases from V and 3 bases from J, with 6 bases between. The CDR3 length is 13 residues. Per the germline V gene, CDR1 is MNHEY and CDR2 is SMNVEV (reference sequence).

This chain links TRBV9 with TRBJ1-1; 7 bases line up with TRBD1. The CDR3 sequence is 15 residues long. Trimming at V came to 5 bases and at J to 4 bases, leaving 11 bases not matched to a gene. Germline V lookup: CDR1 SGDLS, CDR2 YYNGEE. In DNA form, the CDR3 reads TGTGCCAGCAGTTCTACAGGGGCCGGGGGCACTGAAGCTTTCTTT. Translation: CASSSTGAGGTEAFF.

Only a few counts were recorded for this clone. The genes are TRBV19 and TRBJ2-7; 8 bases align to TRBD1. The length of the CDR3 is 15 residues. The V gene's germline CDR1 is LNHDA and CDR2 SQIVND (reference sequence). V shed 6 bases and J 1 base; nucleotides not matched to a gene: 8. CDR3 in amino acids: CASRLGQGGSYEQYF. The CDR3 region has the DNA TGTGCCAGTAGACTCGGACAGGGAGGTTCCTACGAGCAGTACTTC. Full variable domain (outside the CDR3, taken from reference TRBV19 and TRBJ2-7): DGGITQSPKYLFRKEGQNVTLSCEQNLNHDAMYWYRQDPGQGLRLIYYSQIVNDFQKGDIAEGYSVSREKKESFPLTVTSAQKNPTAFYLCASRLGQGGSYEQYFGPGTRLTVT.

The CDR3 DNA is TGTGCCAGCACCGTTATACAGGGCGGCTCCTACAATGAGCAGTTCTTC. Amino acids: CASTVIQGGSYNEQFF. This rearrangement joins TRBV27 to TRBJ2-1; D is perhaps TRBD1 (6 bases). V lost 7 bases, J lost 0 bases, and 16 bases lay in between. The CDR3 length is 16 residues. Germline V gene lookup returns CDR1 MNHEY and CDR2 SMNVEV (reference sequence).

The V gene is TRBV7-8, the J gene TRBJ2-5, with D possibly matching TRBD1 (6 bases). Per germline, CDR1 SGHVS and CDR2 FQNEAQ. V was pared by 1 base and J by 4 bases, with 7 bases between. The length of the CDR3 is 13 residues. CDR3 amino acids: CASSLDRVETQYF. The CDR3, as DNA: TGTGCCAGCAGCTTAGACAGGGTAGAGACCCAGTACTTC.

The genes are TRBV6-5 and TRBJ2-5, with TRBD1 as a possible D gene (6 bases). Trimming left V 3 bases short and J 4 bases short, with 9 bases between. CDR3 size: 13 residues. CDR1 MNHEY and CDR2 SVGAGI come from the germline V gene. CDR3 protein: CASSYGGSETQYF. Written as DNA, the CDR3 is TGTGCCAGCAGTTATGGGGGCTCAGAGACCCAGTACTTC.

This chain connects TRBV6-1 to TRBJ2-3; 10 nucleotides match TRBD2. Germline CDR1 is MNHNS and CDR2 is SASEGT. This CDR3 region has 14 residues. V lost 6 bases and J lost 6; bases outside the gene matches: 6. CDR3 nucleotide sequence: TGTGCCAGCAGCTTAGCGGGGGGTGGGGATACGCAGTATTTT. It yields the protein CASSLAGGGDTQYF.

The chain links TRBV19 to TRBJ1-1; D not certain. CDR3 length: 15 amino acids. V was shortened by 5 bases and J by 8 bases, with 21 bases between the two germline ends. Germline V CDR1 and CDR2: LNHDA, SQIVND (reference sequence). CDR3 in DNA: TGTGCCAGTAGTGCCGCTCCGAGATGGACGGAAGAAGCTTTCTTT. It is translated as CASSAAPRWTEEAFF.

The V and J genes are TRBV5-4 and TRBJ2-1; TRBD1 matches 7 bases. Trimming removed 5 bases from V and 0 bases from J; junction bases left unmatched: 5. Germline V gene sequence: CDR1 SGHNT, CDR2 YYREEE (reference sequence). There are 15 residues in the CDR3. This CDR3 is CASRTGQSSYNEQFF. The DNA for the CDR3 is TGTGCCAGCAGAACGGGACAGAGCTCCTACAATGAGCAGTTCTTC.